The 23 T cell receptor beta chains below were found in one sample sequenced in a study of blood T cells in healthy people across ages. The second PCR ran about 6 to 12 cycles with a sample-barcoded 5' primer and J-beta primers. TCRdb processed the 5' RACE reads anew with MiXCR; each CDR3 protein has one entry. This table holds over 1.5 million distinct CDR3 sequences, roughly 50% found once. Sequences were obtained from blood. The source of these receptors is a woman aged 40 to 50 in good health.

This clonotype was detected only a few times. DNA for the CDR3: TGTGCCAGCAGCGGACAGGGAAACCAGGGGGAAACCTACAATGAGCAGTTCTTC. Encoded protein: CASSGQGNQGETYNEQFF. This chain links TRBV9 with TRBJ2-1; 7 bases line up with TRBD1. Germline V gene sequence: CDR1 SGDLS, CDR2 YYNGEE. The CDR3 sequence is 18 residues long. The V gene end was trimmed by 3 bases and the J gene end by 2 bases; junction bases not matched to a gene: 14.

The rearrangement uses TRBV5-1 and TRBJ1-2; 11 bases map to TRBD1. The V gene's germline CDR1 is SGHRS and CDR2 YFSETQ. The ends lost 1 base at V and 7 bases at J; junction bases unmatched: 9. CDR3 length equals 16 residues. The CDR3 here is CASSLTPGQGVRGYTF. The CDR3 region has the DNA TGCGCCAGCAGCTTGACACCGGGACAGGGGGTACGTGGCTACACCTTC.

This chain connects TRBV4-1 to TRBJ2-2; unclear D gene. V was trimmed by 3 bases and J by 1 base, leaving 12 bases between them. Germline V lookup: CDR1 MGHRA, CDR2 YSYEKL. This CDR3 region has 16 residues. The CDR3 region is CASSHPTDQNTGELFF. CDR3 DNA: TGCGCCAGCAGCCACCCAACGGACCAGAACACCGGGGAGCTGTTTTTT.

The chain has TRBV7-3 and TRBJ2-4; TRBD2 matches 9 bases. With the DNA end fitting TRBJ2-5 better, the J assignment may be wrong. Germline CDR1 is SGHTA and CDR2 is FQGTGA. CDR3 length: 15 residues. The CDR3 loop reads CASSLRAGGSETQYF. As DNA, the CDR3 is TGTGCCAGCAGCTTAAGGGCGGGGGGGTCGGAGACCCAGTACTTC.

This chain links TRBV11-2 with TRBJ2-2, with no clear D. The CDR3 is 14 amino acids. Germline CDR1 and CDR2: SGHAT and FQNNGV. Trimming took off 1 base at V and 9 bases at J, with 12 bases between the two ends. The CDR3 coding sequence is TGTGCCAGCAGCTTAGGGACCCTCCTGAGGGAGCTGTTTTTT. This translates into CASSLGTLLRELFF.

As for this clonotype: The CDR3 does not close with the conserved phenylalanine or tryptophan, likely indicating a read error. The chain joins TRBV6-5 to TRBJ1-6; 8 nucleotides agree with TRBD1. Trimming took 4 bases from V and 7 from J; bases not matched to a gene: 15. There are 18 residues in the CDR3. Per the germline V gene, CDR1 is MNHEY and CDR2 is SVGAGI. CDR3 nucleotide sequence: TGTGCCAGCAGTTCACACCCTCAGGGGGCGGAATACAATTCACCCCTCCACTTG. Residues: CASSSHPQGAEYNSPLHL.

The chain recombines TRBV10-3 with TRBJ2-3; perhaps TRBD1 as D (5 bases). V lost 0 bases and J 2 bases, leaving 15 bases between the germline ends. This CDR3 is 17 amino acids long. Looked up from germline, CDR1 is ENHRY and CDR2 is SYGVKD. CDR3 DNA sequence: TGTGCCATCAGTGAGTCGATGGACAAGGGCTACACAGATACGCAGTATTTT. The encoded protein is CAISESMDKGYTDTQYF.

This chain links TRBV20-1 with TRBJ1-1; D is undetermined. Trimming removed 1 base from V and 4 bases from J, with 10 bases in between. This CDR3 contains 13 residues. CDR1 is DFQATT and CDR2 is SNEGSKA in the germline V gene (reference sequence). The CDR3 loop reads CSARGDPVTEAFF. CDR3 bases: TGCAGTGCTAGAGGCGACCCAGTCACTGAAGCTTTCTTT.

The chain couples TRBV7-2 to TRBJ2-5, with 7 positions matching TRBD2. The CDR3 has 17 residues. V lost 1 base to trimming and J lost 11 bases; unmatched junction nucleotides: 19. Germline V gives CDR1 SGHTA, CDR2 FQGNSA. The CDR3 region is CASSLVARGTSYNEQYF. In DNA form, the CDR3 reads TGTGCCAGCAGCTTAGTCGCGCGGGGGACTTCTTACAATGAGCAGTACTTC.

This clonotype has more than one count but fewer than ten. V is TRBV29-1 and J is TRBJ2-5, with 8 bases that match TRBD1. Losses at the gene ends were 8 bases for V and 4 bases for J; bases not matched to a gene: 9. Germline CDR1 SQVTM, CDR2 ANQGSEA. The CDR3 sequence is 13 residues long. This CDR3 is CSLAQGAVETQYF. CDR3 DNA sequence: TGCAGCCTCGCCCAGGGGGCGGTAGAGACCCAGTACTTC.

This clonotype was detected once. One end of the junction varies from germline; a read error may be responsible. This sequence joins TRBV7-2 and TRBJ1-6, with 11 bases identical to TRBD1. CDR1 and CDR2 (germline): SGHTA, FQGNSA. CDR3 length: 15 amino acids. CDR3 nucleotide sequence: TGTGTCAGCAGCATTGGACAGGGGGCCGGTTCACCCCTCCACTTT. Protein product: CVSSIGQGAGSPLHF.

The J gene is TRBJ1-1, the V gene TRBV5-1, with D maybe TRBD1 (5 bases). The V end lost 0 bases, the J end lost 0 bases, and 9 bases lay between the germline ends. The CDR3 has 15 amino acids. The germline CDR1 and CDR2 sequences are SGHRS and YFSETQ. CDR3 residues: CASSLEGTMNTEAFF. In DNA, the CDR3 is TGCGCCAGCAGCTTGGAAGGGACGATGAACACTGAAGCTTTCTTT. Full variable domain (rest looked up from reference TRBV5-1 and TRBJ1-1): KAGVTQTPRYLIKTRGQQVTLSCSPISGHRSVSWYQQTPGQGLQFLFEYFSETQRNKGNFPGRFSGRQFSNSRSEMNVSTLELGDSALYLCASSLEGTMNTEAFFGQGTRLTVV.

The rearrangement uses TRBV5-5 and TRBJ2-7; possible D gene TRBD2, 8 bases. Trimming cost V 5 bases and J 4 bases, with 16 bases left between them. CDR1 is SGHKS and CDR2 is YYEKEE in the germline V gene (reference sequence). This CDR3 region has 14 residues. In DNA, the CDR3 is TGTGCCAGCAGTGCCGGGAGGGGGCCGTACGAGCAGTACTTC. It translates to CASSAGRGPYEQYF.

The chain joins TRBV11-2 to TRBJ2-1, with TRBD2 matching over 10 bases. The DNA end is more similar to TRBJ2-7, so the J call may be wrong. The length of the CDR3 is 18 residues. Germline lookup yields CDR1 SGHAT and CDR2 FQNNGV. The CDR3, as DNA: TGTGCCAGCAGCGGGGGCGGGTCTAGCGGGAGCTCCTACAATGAGCAGTACTTC. This codes for CASSGGGSSGSSYNEQYF.

V and J are TRBV7-9 and TRBJ2-3; weak D call: TRBD2 (5 bases). In germline, CDR1 is SEHNR, CDR2 FQNEAQ (reference sequence). This CDR3 has 15 amino acids. V was pared by 5 bases and J by 5 bases, with 17 bases between. CDR3 sequence reads: CASSLPRLAEDTQYF. The CDR3 DNA reads TGTGCCAGCAGCCTCCCACGGCTAGCTGAAGATACGCAGTATTTT.

This clonotype was seen a few times. This chain joins TRBV6-5 and TRBJ2-5; 7 positions match TRBD2. The J segment lost 2 bases and the V segment lost 5 bases, leaving 11 bases of the junction unmatched. The CDR3 is 16 residues long. CDR1 and CDR2 from the germline V gene are MNHEY and SVGAGI. The CDR3 spells CASSPAGEAEQETQYF. DNA for the CDR3: TGTGCCAGCAGTCCGGCGGGGGAGGCCGAACAAGAGACCCAGTACTTC.

The chain uses TRBV20-1 and TRBJ1-2; no clear D. Trimming took off 3 bases at V and 3 bases at J, with 17 bases between the two ends. Germline V lookup: CDR1 DFQATT, CDR2 SNEGSKA (reference sequence). The CDR3 covers 15 residues. Here the CDR3 DNA reads TGCAGTGCTAGGGGCAGCCCGAAGAACCACTATGGCTACACCTTC. It codes for CSARGSPKNHYGYTF.

The V gene is TRBV4-3, the J gene TRBJ2-7; tentative D call: TRBD1 (5 bases). Germline CDR1 and CDR2: LGHNA and YSLEER. The CDR3 contains 15 residues. V was clipped by 3 bases and J by 1 base, with 13 bases between them. CDR3 sequence reads: CASSHNPTDSYEQYF. CDR3 sequence (DNA): TGCGCCAGCAGCCACAATCCGACAGATTCCTACGAGCAGTACTTC.

J is TRBJ2-1 and V is TRBV9, with 10 positions matching TRBD2. The CDR3 extends over 20 amino acids. Per germline, CDR1 SGDLS and CDR2 YYNGEE. The V segment lost 0 bases and the J segment 2 bases; nucleotides outside the gene matches: 14. Here the CDR3 reads CASSVATGLAKAHPYNEQFF. The CDR3 coding sequence is TGTGCCAGCAGCGTAGCTACGGGACTAGCGAAAGCCCACCCCTACAATGAGCAGTTCTTC. Supplemented by reference TRBV9 and TRBJ2-1, the full variable domain reads DSGVTQTPKHLITATGQRVTLRCSPRSGDLSVYWYQQSLDQGLQFLIQYYNGEERAKGNILERFSAQQFPDLHSELNLSSLELGDSALYFCASSVATGLAKAHPYNEQFFGPGTRLTVL.

V usage is TRBV28 and J usage is TRBJ2-5; D unresolved. The J call may be in error: the DNA end matches TRBJ2-7 better. Germline lookup yields CDR1 MDHEN and CDR2 SYDVKM. This CDR3 has 15 amino acids. As DNA, the CDR3 is TGTGCCAGCAGTTCTGCCGGTGTGGCCGACTACGAGCAGTACTTC. Translated: CASSSAGVADYEQYF.

This clonotype was seen a handful of times. The J gene is TRBJ2-3, the V gene TRBV5-1; 9 nucleotides agree with TRBD1. This CDR3 contains 15 residues. V dropped 4 bases and J dropped 3; count of bases not matched to a gene: 6. Germline loops: CDR1 SGHRS, CDR2 YFSETQ. The CDR3 nucleotides read TGCGCCAGCAGCCATCAGGGACAGGGAACAGATACGCAGTATTTT. Protein product: CASSHQGQGTDTQYF.

The chain carries TRBV7-8 and TRBJ2-7; either TRBD1 or TRBD2 may supply D (5 bases each). Germline CDR1 is SGHVS and CDR2 is FQNEAQ. This CDR3 contains 14 residues. V was trimmed by 4 bases and J by 3 bases, leaving 13 bases between them. The CDR3 DNA reads as TGTGCCAGCAGCTCAAGGGACGGATTCTACGAGCAGTACTTC. This translates into CASSSRDGFYEQYF.

The chain is built from TRBV20-1 and TRBJ1-6; possibly TRBD1 for D (6 bases). The V gene's germline CDR1 is DFQATT and CDR2 SNEGSKA (reference sequence). This CDR3 has 14 residues. Trimming pared 3 bases from V and 11 bases from J, leaving 17 bases between. CDR3 in DNA: TGCAGTGCTAGCCCCGGCGGGGGCGATGCACCCCTCCACTTT. It translates to CSASPGGGDAPLHF.